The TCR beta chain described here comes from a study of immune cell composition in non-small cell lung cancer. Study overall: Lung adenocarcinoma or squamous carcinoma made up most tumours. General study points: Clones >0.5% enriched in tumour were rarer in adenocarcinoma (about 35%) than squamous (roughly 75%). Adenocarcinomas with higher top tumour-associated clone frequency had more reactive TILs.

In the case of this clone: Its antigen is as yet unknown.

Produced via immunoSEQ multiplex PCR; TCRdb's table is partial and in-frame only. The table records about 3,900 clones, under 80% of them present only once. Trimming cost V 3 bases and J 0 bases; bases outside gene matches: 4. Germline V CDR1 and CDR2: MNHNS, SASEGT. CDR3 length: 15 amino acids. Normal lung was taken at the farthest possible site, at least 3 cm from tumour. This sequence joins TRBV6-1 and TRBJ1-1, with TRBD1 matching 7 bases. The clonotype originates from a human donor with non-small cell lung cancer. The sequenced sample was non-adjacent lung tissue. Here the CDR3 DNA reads TGTGCCAGCAGTGAGGGACAGACCCTGAACACTGAAGCTTTCTTT. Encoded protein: CASSEGQTLNTEAFF.